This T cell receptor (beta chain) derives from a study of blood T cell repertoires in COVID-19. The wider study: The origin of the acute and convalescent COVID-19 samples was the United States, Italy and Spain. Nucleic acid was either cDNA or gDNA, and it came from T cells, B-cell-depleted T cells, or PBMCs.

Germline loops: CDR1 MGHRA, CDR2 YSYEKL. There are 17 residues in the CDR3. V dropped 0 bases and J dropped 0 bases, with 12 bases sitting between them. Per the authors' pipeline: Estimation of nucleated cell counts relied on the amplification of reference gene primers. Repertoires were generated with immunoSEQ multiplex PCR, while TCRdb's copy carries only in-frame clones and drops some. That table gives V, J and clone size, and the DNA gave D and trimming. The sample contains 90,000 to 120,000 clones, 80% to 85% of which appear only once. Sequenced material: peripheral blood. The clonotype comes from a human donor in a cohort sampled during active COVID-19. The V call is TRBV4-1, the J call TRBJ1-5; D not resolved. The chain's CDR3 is CASSQEGGLLSNQPQHF. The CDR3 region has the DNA TGCGCCAGCAGCCAAGAAGGAGGCCTTCTTAGCAATCAGCCCCAGCATTTT.